These T cell receptor beta chains were read from a single sample in a study of shared clonotypes between healthy human individuals. Measured with immunoSEQ multiplex PCR; TCRdb has only the in-frame clones, and not every one. The repertoire includes approximately 350,000 clones, approximately 79% of them detected once, and 10% to 13% sits in the top ten. The sample was memory CD4+ T cells sorted from blood. These receptors originate from a young man in good health. The CDR3 runs from the conserved cysteine through the conserved F or W. The D gene is left open where the match is weak. Clone size appears in some rows only: once, few, many, or a class for an expanded clone.

.	TRBV2	few	TRBJ1-4	TGTGCCAGCAGTGGCCCCCGCGCAACTAATGAAAAACTGTTTTTT	CASSGPRATNEKLFF
.	TRBV30	.	TRBJ1-5	TGTGCCTGGAGTTGGGCGGGCAGTAGCAATCAGCCCCAGCATTTT	CAWSWAGSSNQPQHF
.	TRBV5-1	.	TRBJ2-5	TGCGCCAGCAGCATGGATGGGACCCAGTACTTC	CASSMDGTQYF
.	TRBV6-5	once	TRBJ1-2	TGTGCCAGCAGTTACTCCCCAAGAGACACTGGCTACACCTTC	CASSYSPRDTGYTF
TRBD1	TRBV5-1	.	TRBJ2-2	TGCGCCAGCAGTTTCACAGGGGCTGGCACCGGGGAGCTGTTTTTT	CASSFTGAGTGELFF
TRBD2	TRBV5-1	.	TRBJ2-1	TGCGCCAGCAGCCGTCCCCAGCGGGGAACGCAGGATGAGCAGTTCTTC	CASSRPQRGTQDEQFF
TRBD1	TRBV15	.	TRBJ1-5	TGTGCCACCAGCGAAGGACAGGGGGTAGAACAGCCCCAGCATTTT	CATSEGQGVEQPQHF
TRBD2	TRBV5-6	.	TRBJ2-3	TGTGCCAGCAGCTCCAGCGGGAGTTCAGATACGCAGTATTTT	CASSSSGSSDTQYF
.	TRBV27	.	TRBJ2-7	TGTGCCAGCAGTTTTCGATGGGCTGCCTACGAGCAGTACTTC	CASSFRWAAYEQYF
.	TRBV29-1	many	TRBJ2-3	TGCAGCGTTGAAGGAGCCCACGGGTCAGATACGCAGTATTTT	CSVEGAHGSDTQYF
.	TRBV7-9	.	TRBJ2-1	TGTGCCAGCAGCTTCCGTGGCAATGAGCAGTTCTTC	CASSFRGNEQFF
.	TRBV2	.	TRBJ2-3	TGTGCCAGCTCTAAAGGGTACACAGATACGCAGTATTTT	CASSKGYTDTQYF
.	TRBV7-8	.	TRBJ1-5	TGTGCCAGCAGCTTAGAACGTTATAGCAATCAGCCCCAGCATTTT	CASSLERYSNQPQHF
TRBD1	TRBV28	.	TRBJ1-2	TGTGCCACCCGACAGGGAATAAACTATGGCTACACCTTC	CATRQGINYGYTF